A single sample gave rise to the 20 T cell receptor beta chains below, sequenced in a study of response to subunit inactivated influenza vaccine. TCRdb reprocessed the RT-PCR reads with MiXCR, giving one entry per CDR3 protein. Of roughly 500,000 distinct CDR3 sequences listed, about 15% are singletons. Specimen: CD4+ T cells sorted from PBMCs, collected about 24 months after vaccination. The source is a man between 50 and 75 years old who received an inactivated influenza vaccine.

The rearrangement links TRBV11-2 to TRBJ2-7, with 11 bases matching TRBD2. With 2 bases clipped from V and 0 bases from J, the junction kept 9 bases outside the gene matches. This CDR3 contains 18 residues. Germline CDR1 reads SGHAT; CDR2 reads FQNNGV. The CDR3 DNA follows: TGTGCCAGCAGCTTACAGGGACTAGCGGATTCGAGCTCCTACGAGCAGTACTTC. This codes for CASSLQGLADSSSYEQYF.

J is TRBJ2-6 and V is TRBV10-3; no reliable D call. V was pared by 8 bases and J by 1 base, with 0 bases between. CDR3 length: 11 residues. Germline loops: CDR1 ENHRY, CDR2 SYGVKD. CDR3 bases: TGTGCCATCTCTGGGGCCAACGTCCTGACTTTC. Amino acid sequence: CAISGANVLTF.

Concerning this clonotype: One junction end does not reproduce the germline sequence, and a read error may be involved. V and J are TRBV5-5 and TRBJ2-1; D is undetermined. Germline-derived CDR1 and CDR2 are SGHKS and YYEKEE (reference sequence). This CDR3 is built from 14 residues. For the CDR3, the DNA is TGTGCGAGCAGCTTCGACACTGGTTGGAGTGAGCAGTTCTTC. Translated: CASSFDTGWSEQFF.

The genes are TRBV2 and TRBJ1-6; perhaps TRBD1 as D (6 bases). CDR3 length equals 15 residues. V lost 7 bases to trimming and J lost 0 bases, with 10 bases between them. CDR1 and CDR2 (germline): SNHLY, FYNNEI. The CDR3 is CASKDRSSYNSPLHF. The CDR3 DNA reads TGTGCCAGCAAGGACAGAAGCTCCTATAATTCACCCCTCCACTTT.

To note about this clonotype: It may be a read error: a sequence one base away is much more abundant. The chain recombines TRBV7-2 with TRBJ2-7; the match to TRBD2 covers 14 bases. V dropped 5 bases and J dropped 5; count of bases not matched to a gene: 5. The CDR3 length is 15 residues. Germline CDR1 and CDR2: SGHTA and FQGNSA. The DNA for the CDR3 is TGTGCCAGCAGCCAGGGACTAGCGGGAGTCCACGAGCAGTACTTC. As protein: CASSQGLAGVHEQYF.

V and J are TRBV7-2 and TRBJ2-2, with 8 bases identical to TRBD1. The CDR3 length is 15 residues. Trimming cost V 5 bases and J 4 bases; bases outside gene matches: 6. The germline CDR1 and CDR2 sequences are SGHTA and FQGNSA. CDR3 loop: CASSRTGSGTGELFF. CDR3 sequence (DNA): TGTGCCAGCAGCCGGACAGGGTCGGGCACCGGGGAGCTGTTTTTT.

This sequence joins TRBV7-9 and TRBJ2-1; TRBD2 agrees at 10 bases. The CDR3 totals 15 residues. Per germline, CDR1 SEHNR and CDR2 FQNEAQ (reference sequence). Trimming cost V 8 bases and J 0 bases; bases outside gene matches: 4. CDR3 in DNA: TGTGCCAGCGGCATAGCGGGAGGCTCCTACAATGAGCAGTTCTTC. Residues: CASGIAGGSYNEQFF.

The chain couples TRBV6-2 or TRBV6-3 to TRBJ2-7, with 7 bases identical to TRBD2. Germline loops: CDR1 MNHEY, CDR2 SVGEGT. This CDR3 has 14 amino acids. The V gene end was trimmed by 6 bases and the J gene end by 1 base; junction bases not matched to a gene: 6. The CDR3 nucleotides are TGTGCCAGCAGCCTTCCGGGACTATCCTACGAGCAGTACTTC. Translating gives CASSLPGLSYEQYF.

The chain is built from TRBV10-3 and TRBJ2-7, with 10 bases aligning to TRBD1. This CDR3 has 13 amino acids. Germline V CDR1 and CDR2: ENHRY, SYGVKD. The V gene end was trimmed by 10 bases and the J gene end by 5 bases; junction bases not matched to a gene: 8. CDR3 region: CATAGQGNHEQYF. Written as DNA, the CDR3 is TGTGCCACCGCGGGACAGGGGAATCACGAGCAGTACTTC.

This clonotype was counted between two and nine times. The DNA for the CDR3 is TGCAGTGCTATCAAGGGCGGTTACACAGATACGCAGTATTTT. Residues: CSAIKGGYTDTQYF. V gene TRBV20-1 combines with J gene TRBJ2-3; unclear D gene. CDR3 size: 14 residues. Trimming removed 4 bases from V and 2 bases from J, with 13 bases in between. From germline, CDR1 is DFQATT and CDR2 SNEGSKA (reference sequence).

This rearrangement joins TRBV6-5 to TRBJ2-7; perhaps TRBD1 as D (5 bases). V dropped 2 bases and J dropped 2 bases, with 13 bases sitting between them. CDR3 length: 15 amino acids. From germline, CDR1 is MNHEY and CDR2 SVGAGI. The CDR3 DNA sequence: TGTGCCAGCAGTTACACGCAGGGCAATACCTACGAGCAGTACTTC. This encodes CASSYTQGNTYEQYF.

This clonotype was counted only a few times. The chain uses TRBV20-1 and TRBJ2-7; D unclear. V was clipped by 2 bases and J by 0 bases, with 8 bases between them. Germline values: CDR1 DFQATT, CDR2 SNEGSKA (reference sequence). The CDR3 runs 13 residues. The CDR3 spells CSARIGSSYEQYF. CDR3 sequence (DNA): TGCAGTGCTAGAATTGGCAGCTCCTACGAGCAGTACTTC.

This clonotype has ten or more counts. V usage is TRBV7-2 and J usage is TRBJ2-7; possible D gene TRBD2, 5 bases. Germline V gives CDR1 SGHTA, CDR2 FQGNSA. The length of the CDR3 is 13 residues. Trimming took off 4 bases at V and 4 bases at J, with 11 bases between the two ends. CDR3 sequence (DNA): TGTGCCAGCAGCTCCCGGGAAGGGTACGAGCAGTACTTC. This gives the protein CASSSREGYEQYF.

This chain uses TRBV5-1 with TRBJ2-3, with 7 bases that match TRBD2. With 0 bases clipped from V and 6 bases from J, the junction kept 4 bases outside the gene matches. The CDR3 consists of 14 residues. The germline CDR1 and CDR2 sequences are SGHRS and YFSETQ. As DNA, the CDR3 is TGCGCCAGCAGCTTGGGGGGAGGGATCGATACGCAGTATTTT. Translated: CASSLGGGIDTQYF.

The V gene is TRBV15, the J gene TRBJ2-2; D gene unclear. The CDR3 runs to 13 residues. Germline V lookup: CDR1 LNHNV, CDR2 YYDKDF (reference sequence). Trimming took 6 bases from V and 0 from J, leaving 5 bases between them. As DNA, the CDR3 is TGTGCCACCAGTTATACGAACACCGGGGAGCTGTTTTTT. This encodes CATSYTNTGELFF.

This clonotype turned up a few times. The gene calls are TRBV20-1 and TRBJ1-5; TRBD1 might be the D (6 bases). Germline CDR1 is DFQATT and CDR2 is SNEGSKA (reference sequence). V dropped 3 bases and J dropped 1 base, with 13 bases sitting between them. This CDR3 has 15 amino acids. The CDR3 spells CSASNPRGSNQPQHF. In nucleotides, the CDR3 is TGCAGTGCTAGCAACCCCAGGGGAAGCAATCAGCCCCAGCATTTT.

This clonotype has ten or more counts. The chain has TRBV12-3 or TRBV12-4 and TRBJ2-5; D is perhaps TRBD1 or TRBD2 (5 bases each). With 3 bases removed from V and 7 bases from J, the gap between germline ends came to 18 bases. This CDR3 has 15 amino acids. The CDR3: CASSFWFRDVATQYF. As DNA, the CDR3 is TGTGCCAGCAGTTTTTGGTTTCGGGACGTTGCGACCCAGTACTTC.

In this sample, this clonotype turned up a few times. The CDR3 spells CASSSWPDTQYF. The DNA of the CDR3 is TGTGCCAGCAGCTCCTGGCCAGATACGCAGTATTTT. This chain uses TRBV7-2 with TRBJ2-3; D call uncertain. From germline, CDR1 is SGHTA and CDR2 FQGNSA. This CDR3 is 12 amino acids long. Trimming took off 4 bases at V and 4 bases at J, with 6 bases between the two ends.

The V gene is TRBV3-1, the J gene TRBJ1-5; no reliable D call. CDR1 and CDR2 from the germline V gene are LGHDT and YNNKEL (reference sequence). V lost 2 bases and J 4 bases, leaving 3 bases between the germline ends. The CDR3 covers 12 residues. CDR3 region: CASSQQNQPQHF. The CDR3 region has the DNA TGTGCCAGCAGCCAACAAAATCAGCCCCAGCATTTT.

The chain joins TRBV7-2 to TRBJ2-3; 10 bases fit TRBD1. Trimming at V came to 6 bases and at J to 6 bases, leaving 6 bases not matched to a gene. The CDR3 is made up of 14 amino acids. Germline V gene data show CDR1 as SGHTA and CDR2 as FQGNSA. The CDR3 region is CASRPTGGVDTQYF. For the CDR3, the DNA is TGTGCCAGCAGACCGACAGGGGGCGTCGATACGCAGTATTTT.